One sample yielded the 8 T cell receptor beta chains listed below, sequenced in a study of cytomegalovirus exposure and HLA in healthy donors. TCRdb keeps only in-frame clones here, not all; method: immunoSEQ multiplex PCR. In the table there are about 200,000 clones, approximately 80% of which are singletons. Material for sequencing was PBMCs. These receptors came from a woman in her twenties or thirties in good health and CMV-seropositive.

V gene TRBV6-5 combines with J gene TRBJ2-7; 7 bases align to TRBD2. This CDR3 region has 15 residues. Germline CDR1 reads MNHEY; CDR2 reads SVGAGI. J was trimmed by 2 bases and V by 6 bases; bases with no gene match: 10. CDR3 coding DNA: TGTGCCAGCAGGTATGGGCTAGCGGACGCCTACGAGCAGTACTTC. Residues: CASRYGLADAYEQYF.

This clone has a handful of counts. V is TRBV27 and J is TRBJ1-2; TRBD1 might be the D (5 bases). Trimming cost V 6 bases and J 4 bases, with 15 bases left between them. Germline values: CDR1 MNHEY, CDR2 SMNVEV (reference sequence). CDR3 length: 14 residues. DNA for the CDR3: TGTGCCAGCAGCGGTGGGGGGACCCGCTATGGCTACACCTTC. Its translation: CASSGGGTRYGYTF.

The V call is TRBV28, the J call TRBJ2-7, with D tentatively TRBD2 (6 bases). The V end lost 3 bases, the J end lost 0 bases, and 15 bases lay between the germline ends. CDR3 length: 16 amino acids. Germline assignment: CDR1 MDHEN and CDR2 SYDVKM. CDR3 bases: TGTGCCAGCAGTTTGCAGTCGGGGAGGTCCTCCTACGAGCAGTACTTC. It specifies CASSLQSGRSSYEQYF.

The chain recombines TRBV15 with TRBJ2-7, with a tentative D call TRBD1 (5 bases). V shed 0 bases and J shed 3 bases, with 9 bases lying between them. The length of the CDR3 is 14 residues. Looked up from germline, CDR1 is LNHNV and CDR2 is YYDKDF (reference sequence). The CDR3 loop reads CATSRELDSYEQYF. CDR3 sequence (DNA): TGTGCCACCAGCAGAGAGTTAGACAGCTACGAGCAGTACTTC.

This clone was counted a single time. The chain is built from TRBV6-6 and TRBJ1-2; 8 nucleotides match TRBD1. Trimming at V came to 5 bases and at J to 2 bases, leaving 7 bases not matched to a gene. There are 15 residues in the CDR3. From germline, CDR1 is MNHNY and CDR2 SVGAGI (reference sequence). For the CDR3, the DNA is TGTGCCAGCAGTGAGACGGGACAGGCAAACTATGGCTACACCTTC. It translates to CASSETGQANYGYTF.

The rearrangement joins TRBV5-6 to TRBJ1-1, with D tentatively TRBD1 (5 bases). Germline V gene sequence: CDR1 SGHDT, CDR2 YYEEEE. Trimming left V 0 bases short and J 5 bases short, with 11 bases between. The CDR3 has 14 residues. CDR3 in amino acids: CASSLAQGYTEAFF. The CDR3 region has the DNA TGTGCCAGCAGCTTGGCTCAGGGATATACTGAAGCTTTCTTT.

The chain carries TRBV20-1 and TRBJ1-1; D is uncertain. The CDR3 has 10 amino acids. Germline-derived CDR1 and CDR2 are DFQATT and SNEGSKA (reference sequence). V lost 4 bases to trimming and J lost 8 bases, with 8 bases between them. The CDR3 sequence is CSATKSEAFF. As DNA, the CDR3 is TGCAGTGCTACAAAATCAGAAGCTTTCTTT.

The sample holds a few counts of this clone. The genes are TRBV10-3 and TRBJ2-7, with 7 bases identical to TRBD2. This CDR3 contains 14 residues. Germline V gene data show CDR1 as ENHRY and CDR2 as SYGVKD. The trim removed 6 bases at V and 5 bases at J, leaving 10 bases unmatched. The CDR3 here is CAIREGGSGNEQYF. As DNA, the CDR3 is TGTGCCATCAGGGAGGGCGGGAGTGGAAACGAGCAGTACTTC.